The 8 T cell receptor beta chains below were found in one sample sequenced in a study of shared clonotypes between healthy human individuals. Clones were read by immunoSEQ multiplex PCR, and TCRdb kept only the in-frame ones, dropping some. The sample holds around 1,900,000 clones; about 94% are singletons and the top ten take less than 2%. Terminally differentiated effector memory CD45RA+ cells were excluded from the naive CD8 cells, which were CD45RO-negative and positively selected for CCR7. The specimen sequenced was naive CD8+ T cells from PBMCs. These receptors were taken from a young man in good health. Some clones in this sample may be carry-over from other donors' samples.

The chain is built from TRBV27 and TRBJ2-3; 10 bases are a match to TRBD2. Germline trimming cut 1 base from V and 3 bases from J; bases unmatched to any gene: 4. This CDR3 comprises 16 residues. The germline V gene has CDR1 MNHEY and CDR2 SMNVEV (reference sequence). The CDR3 here is CASSLLSLAGTDTQYF. Written as DNA, the CDR3 is TGTGCCAGCAGTTTATTGTCACTAGCGGGGACAGATACGCAGTATTTT.

The J gene is TRBJ2-5, the V gene TRBV18; 8 nucleotides match TRBD2. The junction had 13 bases not matched to a gene; V was cut back by 2 bases and J by 2 bases. Germline values: CDR1 KGHSH, CDR2 LQKENI. The CDR3 has 18 residues. The CDR3 DNA sequence: TGTGCCAGCTCACCAGAAGATCCGACTAGCGAGACACAAGAGACCCAGTACTTC. Protein sequence: CASSPEDPTSETQETQYF.

The CDR3 sequence is CASSLIPPGTKANTIYF. CDR3 DNA: TGTGCCAGCAGTCTCATACCCCCGGGTACCAAGGCAAACACCATATATTTT. The chain combines TRBV27 with TRBJ1-3; D is undetermined. The CDR3 runs to 17 residues. The ends were cut back, 5 bases at V and 6 bases at J, with 23 bases in the middle. Germline CDR1 and CDR2: MNHEY and SMNVEV (reference sequence).

V and J are TRBV4-1 and TRBJ1-5; D gene uncertain. V was shortened by 0 bases and J by 6 bases, with 12 bases between the two germline ends. CDR3 length equals 15 residues. Germline V CDR1 and CDR2: MGHRA, YSYEKL. CDR3 loop: CASSQDWGLGQPQHF. DNA of the CDR3: TGCGCCAGCAGCCAAGATTGGGGTCTGGGTCAGCCCCAGCATTTT.

The V and J genes are TRBV27 and TRBJ2-2; tentative D call: TRBD1 (5 bases). CDR1 MNHEY and CDR2 SMNVEV come from the germline V gene (reference sequence). The CDR3 is 15 residues long. V lost 0 bases and J lost 6, with 11 bases in between. As DNA, the CDR3 is TGTGCCAGCAGTTTATCCAGGGTTATCTCCGGGGAGCTGTTTTTT. Translation gives CASSLSRVISGELFF.

This clone was seen only once. The chain joins TRBV4-3 to TRBJ1-4; 10 bases align to TRBD1. V shed 4 bases, J shed 2 bases, and the junction held 4 bases outside the gene matches. From germline, CDR1 is LGHNA and CDR2 YSLEER. The CDR3 runs to 16 residues. The CDR3 region is CASSPRTGGTNEKLFF. DNA of the CDR3: TGCGCCAGCAGCCCGCGGACAGGGGGTACTAATGAAAAACTGTTTTTT.

The chain couples TRBV6-5 to TRBJ1-5; 7 bases are shared with TRBD1. V lost 5 bases to trimming and J lost 1 base; unmatched junction nucleotides: 5. The germline V gene encodes CDR1 MNHEY and CDR2 SVGAGI. The CDR3 is made up of 15 amino acids. The CDR3 loop is CASSPRGVSNQPQHF. The CDR3 DNA reads TGTGCCAGCAGTCCCAGGGGGGTGAGCAATCAGCCCCAGCATTTT.

This clone showed up just once. The genes are TRBV9 and TRBJ2-2, with D tentatively TRBD1 (5 bases). Germline V gives CDR1 SGDLS, CDR2 YYNGEE. V lost 2 bases, J lost 4 bases, and 18 bases lay in between. The CDR3 consists of 17 residues. The CDR3 DNA reads TGTGCCAGCAGCGTTGTTTCGACAGCCGTGGGCACCGGGGAGCTGTTTTTT. Residues: CASSVVSTAVGTGELFF. The variable domain in full, with the rest retrieved from reference TRBV9 and TRBJ2-2, is DSGVTQTPKHLITATGQRVTLRCSPRSGDLSVYWYQQSLDQGLQFLIQYYNGEERAKGNILERFSAQQFPDLHSELNLSSLELGDSALYFCASSVVSTAVGTGELFFGEGSRLTVL.